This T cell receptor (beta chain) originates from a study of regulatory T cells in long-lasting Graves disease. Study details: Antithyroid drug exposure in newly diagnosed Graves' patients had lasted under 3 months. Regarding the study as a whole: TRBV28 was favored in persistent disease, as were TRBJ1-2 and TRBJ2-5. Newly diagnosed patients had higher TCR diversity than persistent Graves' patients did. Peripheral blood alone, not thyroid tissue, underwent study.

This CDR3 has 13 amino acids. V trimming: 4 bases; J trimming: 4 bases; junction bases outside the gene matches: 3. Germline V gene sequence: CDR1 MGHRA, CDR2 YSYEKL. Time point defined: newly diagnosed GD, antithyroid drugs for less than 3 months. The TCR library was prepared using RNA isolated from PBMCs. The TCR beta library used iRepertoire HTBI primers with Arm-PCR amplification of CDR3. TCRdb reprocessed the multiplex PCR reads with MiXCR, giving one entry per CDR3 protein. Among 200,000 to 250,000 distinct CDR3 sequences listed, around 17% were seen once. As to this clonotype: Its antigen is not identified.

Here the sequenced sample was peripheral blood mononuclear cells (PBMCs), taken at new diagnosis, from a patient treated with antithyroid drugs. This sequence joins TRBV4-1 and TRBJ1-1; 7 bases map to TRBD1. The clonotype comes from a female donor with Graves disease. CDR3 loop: CASSPQGGTEAFF. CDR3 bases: TGCGCCAGCAGCCCTCAGGGGGGCACTGAAGCTTTCTTT.